This TCR beta chain was profiled in a study of regulatory T cells in long-lasting Graves disease. The CDR3 length is 17 residues. Losses at the gene ends were 4 bases for V and 2 bases for J; bases not matched to a gene: 6. The germline gives CDR1 MNHEY, CDR2 SVGEGT. iRepertoire HTBI primers and Arm-PCR of CDR3 regions built TCR beta libraries. TCRdb re-analysed the multiplex PCR reads in MiXCR, keeping a single row per CDR3 protein. The repertoire consists of about 470,000 distinct CDR3 sequences, with 15% to 20% occurring once and the leading ten covering less than 15%. A few counts support this clonotype. The time point was: newly diagnosed GD, antithyroid drugs for less than 3 months. PBMCs were the source of the RNA used for TCR sequencing. These same data were also listed under a study on T cells in Graves' hyperthyroidism and ophthalmopathy.

The chain recombines TRBV6-2 or TRBV6-3 with TRBJ2-3; 13 positions agree with TRBD2. The sequence was collected from a man between 40 and 49 years old with Graves disease. The sequencing here drew on peripheral blood mononuclear cells (PBMCs), taken at new diagnosis, from a patient treated with antithyroid drugs. CDR3 in DNA: TGTGCCAGCAGTTCCAGGACTAGCGGGGGAATCACAGATACGCAGTATTTT. This gives the protein CASSSRTSGGITDTQYF.